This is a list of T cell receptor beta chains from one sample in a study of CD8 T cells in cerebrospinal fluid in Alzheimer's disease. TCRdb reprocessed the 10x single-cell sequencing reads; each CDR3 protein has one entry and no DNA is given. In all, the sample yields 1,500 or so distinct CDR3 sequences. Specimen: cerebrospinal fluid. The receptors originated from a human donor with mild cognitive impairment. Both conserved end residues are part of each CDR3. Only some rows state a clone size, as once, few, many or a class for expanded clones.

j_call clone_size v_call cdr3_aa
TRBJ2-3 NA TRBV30 CAWSRGTDTQYF
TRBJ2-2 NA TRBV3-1 CASSLRTGGIGELFF
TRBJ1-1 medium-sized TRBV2 CASRGEAGEAFF
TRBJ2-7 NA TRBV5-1 CASSKDRDMYEQYF
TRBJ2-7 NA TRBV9 CASSVDVAAFSYEQYF
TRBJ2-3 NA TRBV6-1 CASSDMDTQYF
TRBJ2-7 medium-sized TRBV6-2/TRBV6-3 CASRGPEAPYEQYF
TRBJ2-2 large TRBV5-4 CASSLAGGRINTGELFF
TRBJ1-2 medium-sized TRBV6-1 CASSEALDRVGYGYTF
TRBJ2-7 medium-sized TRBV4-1 CASSQDRQGFIYEQYF
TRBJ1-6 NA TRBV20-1 CSARDLLNNSPLHF
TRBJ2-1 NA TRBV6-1 CASSEVGYNEQFF
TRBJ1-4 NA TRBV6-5 CASSYSYRGQSNEKLFF
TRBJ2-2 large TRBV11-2 CASSQGLGNTGELFF
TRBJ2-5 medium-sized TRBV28 CASSLSRAGQETQYF
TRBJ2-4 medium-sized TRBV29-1 CSVEGVKGLAGENIQYF
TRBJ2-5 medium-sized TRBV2 CASSRPGLAEETQYF
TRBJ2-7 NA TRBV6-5 CASSYNRDSYEQYF
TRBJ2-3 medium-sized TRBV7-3 CASSLGPGGDTQYF
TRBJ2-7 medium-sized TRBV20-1 CSASLAGGYEQYF
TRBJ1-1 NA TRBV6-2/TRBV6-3 CASTGDRGYTEAFF
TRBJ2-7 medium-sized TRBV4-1 CASSRGKDYEQYF
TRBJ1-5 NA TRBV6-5 CASSIGGYNQPQHF
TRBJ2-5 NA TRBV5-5 CASSKSLALETQYF
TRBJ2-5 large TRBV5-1 CASSTGPGQETQYF
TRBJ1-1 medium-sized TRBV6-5 CASSLYIPTVRAEAFF
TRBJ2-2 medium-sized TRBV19 CASSILTGGHRELFF
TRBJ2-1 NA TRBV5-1 CASSPSGSGSYNEQFF
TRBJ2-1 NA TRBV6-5 CASSYEGPYNEQFF
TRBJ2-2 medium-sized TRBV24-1 CATSDPLRPSGINGELFF
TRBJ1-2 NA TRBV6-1 CASSDRPGTGGYGYTF
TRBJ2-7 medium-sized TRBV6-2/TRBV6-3 CASSYGTETYEQYF
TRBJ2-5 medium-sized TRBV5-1 CASSLEGNLQTQYF
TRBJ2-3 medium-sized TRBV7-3 CASSARGLAGDLDTQYF
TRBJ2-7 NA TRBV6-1 CASSEGRVRSVYEQYF
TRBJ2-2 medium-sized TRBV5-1 CASSFRGGLGTGELFF
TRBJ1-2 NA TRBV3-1 CASTQRTTLYGYTF